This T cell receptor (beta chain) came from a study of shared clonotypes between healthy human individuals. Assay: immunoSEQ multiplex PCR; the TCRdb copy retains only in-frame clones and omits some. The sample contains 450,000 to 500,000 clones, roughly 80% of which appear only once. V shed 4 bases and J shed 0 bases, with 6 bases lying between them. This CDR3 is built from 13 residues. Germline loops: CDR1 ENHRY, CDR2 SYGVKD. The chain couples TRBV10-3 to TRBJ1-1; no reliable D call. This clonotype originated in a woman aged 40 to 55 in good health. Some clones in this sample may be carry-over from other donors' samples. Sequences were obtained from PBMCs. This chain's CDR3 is CAISAWMNTEAFF. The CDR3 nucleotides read TGTGCCATCAGTGCGTGGATGAACACTGAAGCTTTCTTT.